The text below deals with one TCR beta chain. Its cognate antigen is unknown. The data were taken from a study of T cells in Graves' hyperthyroidism and ophthalmopathy. As for the study in general: The authors collected peripheral blood at initial diagnosis, before any treatment. General study findings and limits: Ophthalmopathy, as predicted by the model, came a median approximately 6.5 months after the prediction.

Germline V gene data show CDR1 as SNHLY and CDR2 as FYNNEI. The CDR3 length is 15 residues. V shed 7 bases, J shed 6 bases, and the junction held 12 bases outside the gene matches. Amplified TCR beta CDR3 regions came from RNA transcripts. The HTBI primer set drove a first-round RT-PCR of the TCR CDR3. TCRdb analysed the multiplex PCR reads with MiXCR anew, one entry per CDR3 protein. Of approximately 420,000 distinct CDR3 sequences in the sample, approximately 15% were seen once. What was sequenced was blood. The origin of this receptor is a woman in her thirties with Graves' hyperthyroidism. The chain is built from TRBV2 and TRBJ2-1; 7 positions match TRBD2. CDR3 sequence reads: CASTPRTSGANEQFF. CDR3 sequence (DNA): TGTGCCAGCACCCCCAGGACTAGTGGCGCCAATGAGCAGTTCTTC.